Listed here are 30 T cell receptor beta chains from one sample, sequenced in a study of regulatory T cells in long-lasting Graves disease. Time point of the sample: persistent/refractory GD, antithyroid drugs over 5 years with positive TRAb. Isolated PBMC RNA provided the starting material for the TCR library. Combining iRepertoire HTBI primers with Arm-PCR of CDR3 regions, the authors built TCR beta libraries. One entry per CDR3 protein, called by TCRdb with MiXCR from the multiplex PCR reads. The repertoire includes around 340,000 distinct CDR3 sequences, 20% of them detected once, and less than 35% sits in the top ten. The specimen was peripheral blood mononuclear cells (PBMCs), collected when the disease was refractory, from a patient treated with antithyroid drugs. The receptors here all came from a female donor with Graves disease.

The chain's CDR3 is CSVKGGDGYTF. The CDR3 nucleotides read TGCAGCGTCAAAGGGGGGGATGGCTACACCTTC. The chain is built from TRBV29-1 and TRBJ1-2; a weak D match, TRBD1 (6 bases). Germline values: CDR1 SQVTM, CDR2 ANQGSEA. This CDR3 spans 11 amino acids. V was cut by 6 bases and J by 6 bases, with 11 bases left in between.

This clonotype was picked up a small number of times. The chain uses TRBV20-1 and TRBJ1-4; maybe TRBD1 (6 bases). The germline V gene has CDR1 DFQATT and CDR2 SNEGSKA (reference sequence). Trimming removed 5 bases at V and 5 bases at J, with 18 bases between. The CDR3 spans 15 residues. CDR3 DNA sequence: TGCAGTGCTTCAACCTACAGGGAGGGGAATGAAAAACTGTTTTTT. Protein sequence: CSASTYREGNEKLFF.

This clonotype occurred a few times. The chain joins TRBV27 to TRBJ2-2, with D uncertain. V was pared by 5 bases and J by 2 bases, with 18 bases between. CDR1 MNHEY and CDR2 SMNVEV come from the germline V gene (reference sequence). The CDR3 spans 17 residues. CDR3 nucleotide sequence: TGTGCCAGCAGTGCCCGATCAGTGCAATACAACACCGGGGAGCTGTTTTTT. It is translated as CASSARSVQYNTGELFF.

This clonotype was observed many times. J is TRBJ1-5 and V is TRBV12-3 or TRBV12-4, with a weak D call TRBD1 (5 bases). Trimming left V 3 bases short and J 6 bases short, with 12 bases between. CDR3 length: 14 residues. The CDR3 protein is CASSFRQGSQPQHF. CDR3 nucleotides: TGTGCCAGCAGTTTTAGGCAGGGCAGTCAGCCCCAGCATTTT.

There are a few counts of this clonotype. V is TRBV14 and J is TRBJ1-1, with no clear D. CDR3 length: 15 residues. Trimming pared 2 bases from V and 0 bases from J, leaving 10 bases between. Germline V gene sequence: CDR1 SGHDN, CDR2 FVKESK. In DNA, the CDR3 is TGTGCCAGCAGCCAATTGACGCGCTTGAACACTGAAGCTTTCTTT. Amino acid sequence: CASSQLTRLNTEAFF.

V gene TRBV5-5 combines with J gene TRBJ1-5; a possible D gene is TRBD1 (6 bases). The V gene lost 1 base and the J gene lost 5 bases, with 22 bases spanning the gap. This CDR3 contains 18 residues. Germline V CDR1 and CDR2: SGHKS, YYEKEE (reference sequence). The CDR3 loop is CASSLSTYRAKRDQPQHF. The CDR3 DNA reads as TGTGCCAGCAGCTTGTCGACTTACAGGGCCAAAAGGGATCAGCCCCAGCATTTT.

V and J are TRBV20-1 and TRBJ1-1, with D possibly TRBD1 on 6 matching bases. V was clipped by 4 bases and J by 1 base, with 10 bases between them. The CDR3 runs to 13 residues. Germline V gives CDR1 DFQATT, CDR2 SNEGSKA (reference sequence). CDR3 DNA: TGCAGTGCTAAAAACAGGGAGAACACTGAAGCTTTCTTT. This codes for CSAKNRENTEAFF.

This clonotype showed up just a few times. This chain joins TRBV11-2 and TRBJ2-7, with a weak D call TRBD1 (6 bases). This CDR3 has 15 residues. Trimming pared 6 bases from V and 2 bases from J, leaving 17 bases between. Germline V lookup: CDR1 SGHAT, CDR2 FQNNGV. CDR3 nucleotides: TGTGCCAGCAGTGAAGAGACAGGAGTGGCCTACGAGCAGTACTTC. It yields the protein CASSEETGVAYEQYF.

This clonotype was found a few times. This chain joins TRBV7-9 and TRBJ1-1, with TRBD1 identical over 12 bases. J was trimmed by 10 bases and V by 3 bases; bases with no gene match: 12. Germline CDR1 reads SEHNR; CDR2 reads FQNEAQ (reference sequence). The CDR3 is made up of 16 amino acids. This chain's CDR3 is CASSFEGQGAKDRAFF. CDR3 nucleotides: TGTGCCAGCAGCTTTGAGGGACAGGGGGCCAAGGATCGAGCTTTCTTT.

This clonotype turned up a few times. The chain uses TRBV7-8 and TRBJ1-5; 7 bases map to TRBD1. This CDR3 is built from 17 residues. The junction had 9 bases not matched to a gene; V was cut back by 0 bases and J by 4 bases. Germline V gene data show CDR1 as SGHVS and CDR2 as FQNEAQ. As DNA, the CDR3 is TGTGCCAGCAGCTTAGCGCATCACGGACAGGCTAATCAGCCCCAGCATTTT. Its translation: CASSLAHHGQANQPQHF.

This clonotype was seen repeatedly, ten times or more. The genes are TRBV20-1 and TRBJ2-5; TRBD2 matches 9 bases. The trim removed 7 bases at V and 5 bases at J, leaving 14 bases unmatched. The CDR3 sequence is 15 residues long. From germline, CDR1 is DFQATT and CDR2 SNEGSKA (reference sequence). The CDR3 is CSGSGGGAIGETQYF. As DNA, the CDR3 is TGCAGTGGGAGTGGCGGGGGGGCGATAGGCGAGACCCAGTACTTC.

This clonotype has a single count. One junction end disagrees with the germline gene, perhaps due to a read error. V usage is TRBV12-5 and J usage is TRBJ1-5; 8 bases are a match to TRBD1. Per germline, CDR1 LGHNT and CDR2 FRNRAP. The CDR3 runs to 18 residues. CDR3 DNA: TGTGCTAGTGGGTTGACCCCAATACAGGGGGATAGCAATCAGCCCCGGCATTTT. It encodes CASGLTPIQGDSNQPRHF.

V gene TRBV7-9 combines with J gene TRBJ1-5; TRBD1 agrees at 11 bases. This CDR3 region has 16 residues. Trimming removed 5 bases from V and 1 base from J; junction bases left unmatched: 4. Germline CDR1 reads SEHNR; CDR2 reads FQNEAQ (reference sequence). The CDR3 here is CASSHGTGGSNQPQHF. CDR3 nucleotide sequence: TGTGCCAGCAGCCATGGGACAGGGGGGAGCAATCAGCCCCAGCATTTT.

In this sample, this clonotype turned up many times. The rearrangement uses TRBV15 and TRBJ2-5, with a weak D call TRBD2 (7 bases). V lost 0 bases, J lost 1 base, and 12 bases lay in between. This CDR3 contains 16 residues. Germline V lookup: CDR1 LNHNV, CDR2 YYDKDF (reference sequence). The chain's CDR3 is CATSRDVAGAQETQYF. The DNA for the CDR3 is TGTGCCACCAGCAGAGACGTCGCGGGGGCCCAAGAGACCCAGTACTTC. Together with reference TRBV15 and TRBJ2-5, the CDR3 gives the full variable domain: DAMVIQNPRYQVTQFGKPVTLSCSQTLNHNVMYWYQQKSSQAPKLLFHYYDKDFNNEADTPDNFQSRRPNTSFCFLDIRSPGLGDTAMYLCATSRDVAGAQETQYFGPGTRLLVL.

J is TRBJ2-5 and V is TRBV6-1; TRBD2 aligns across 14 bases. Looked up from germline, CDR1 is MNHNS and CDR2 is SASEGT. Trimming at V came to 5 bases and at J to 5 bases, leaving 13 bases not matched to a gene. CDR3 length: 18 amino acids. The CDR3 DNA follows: TGTGCCAGCAGTCTTGGACTAGCGGGGGGCCCCCGCGGGGAGACCCAGTACTTC. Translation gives CASSLGLAGGPRGETQYF.

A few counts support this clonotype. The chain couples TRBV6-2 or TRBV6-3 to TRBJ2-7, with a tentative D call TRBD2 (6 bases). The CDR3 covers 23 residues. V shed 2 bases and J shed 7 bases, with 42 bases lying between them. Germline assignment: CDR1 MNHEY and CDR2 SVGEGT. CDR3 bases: TGTGCCAGCAGTTACGTGGAGGGTATCGTACCAAACCGGGACTTCGGGCGCAGTCGGGAGCAGTACTTC. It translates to CASSYVEGIVPNRDFGRSREQYF.

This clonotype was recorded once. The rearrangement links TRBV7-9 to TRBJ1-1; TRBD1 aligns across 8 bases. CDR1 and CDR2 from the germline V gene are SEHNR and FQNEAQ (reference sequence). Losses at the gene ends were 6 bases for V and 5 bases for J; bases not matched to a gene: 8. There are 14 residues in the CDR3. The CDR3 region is CASSLQGDGTEAFF. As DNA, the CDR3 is TGTGCCAGCAGTTTACAGGGGGATGGTACTGAAGCTTTCTTT.

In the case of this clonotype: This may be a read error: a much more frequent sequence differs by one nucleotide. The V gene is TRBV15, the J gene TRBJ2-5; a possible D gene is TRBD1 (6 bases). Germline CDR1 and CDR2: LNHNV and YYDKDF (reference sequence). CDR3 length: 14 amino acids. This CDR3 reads CATGRLDRPETQYF. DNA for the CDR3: TGTGCCACCGGCAGACTCGACAGGCCAGAGACCCAGTACTTC. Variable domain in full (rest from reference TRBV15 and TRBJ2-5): DAMVIQNPRYQVTQFGKPVTLSCSQTLNHNVMYWYQQKSSQAPKLLFHYYDKDFNNEADTPDNFQSRRPNTSFCFLDIRSPGLGDTAMYLCATGRLDRPETQYFGPGTRLLVL.

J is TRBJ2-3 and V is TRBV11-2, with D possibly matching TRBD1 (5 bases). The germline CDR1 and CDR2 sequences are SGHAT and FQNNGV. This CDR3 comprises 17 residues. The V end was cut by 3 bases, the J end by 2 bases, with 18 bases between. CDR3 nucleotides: TGTGCCAGCAGCTTTCTGCAGGGTGTGGCCCCCACAGATACGCAGTATTTT. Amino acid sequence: CASSFLQGVAPTDTQYF.

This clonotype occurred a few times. DNA of the CDR3: TGTGCCAGCAGCCAAGAGGTGGAGCGCACAGATACGCAGTATTTT. Its protein is CASSQEVERTDTQYF. This sequence joins TRBV3-1 and TRBJ2-3; the D is unclear. The CDR3 extends over 15 amino acids. Germline CDR1 and CDR2: LGHDT and YNNKEL (reference sequence). The ends were cut back, 0 bases at V and 1 base at J, with 8 bases in the middle.

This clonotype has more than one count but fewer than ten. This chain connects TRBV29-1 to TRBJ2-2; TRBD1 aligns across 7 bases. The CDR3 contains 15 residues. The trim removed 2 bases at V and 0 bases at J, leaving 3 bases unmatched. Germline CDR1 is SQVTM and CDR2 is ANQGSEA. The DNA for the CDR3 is TGCAGCGTTGAAAGACAGGGTTCGAACACCGGGGAGCTGTTTTTT. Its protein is CSVERQGSNTGELFF.

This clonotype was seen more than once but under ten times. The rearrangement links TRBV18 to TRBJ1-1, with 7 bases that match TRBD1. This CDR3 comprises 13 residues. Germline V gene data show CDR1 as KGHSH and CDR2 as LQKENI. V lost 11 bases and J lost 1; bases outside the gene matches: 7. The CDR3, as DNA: TGTGCCTCCAAGGGGGACAGGAACACTGAAGCTTTCTTT. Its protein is CASKGDRNTEAFF. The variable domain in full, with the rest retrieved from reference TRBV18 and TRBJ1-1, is NAGVMQNPRHLVRRRGQEARLRCSPMKGHSHVYWYRQLPEEGLKFMVYLQKENIIDESGMPKERFSAEFPKEGPSILRIQQVVRGDSAAYFCASKGDRNTEAFFGQGTRLTVV.

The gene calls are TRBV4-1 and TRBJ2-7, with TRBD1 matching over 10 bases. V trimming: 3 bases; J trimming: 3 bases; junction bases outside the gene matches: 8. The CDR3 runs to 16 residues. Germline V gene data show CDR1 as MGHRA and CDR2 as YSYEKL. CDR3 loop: CASSHPGQGEIYEQYF. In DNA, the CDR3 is TGCGCCAGCAGCCACCCTGGACAGGGGGAGATCTACGAGCAGTACTTC.

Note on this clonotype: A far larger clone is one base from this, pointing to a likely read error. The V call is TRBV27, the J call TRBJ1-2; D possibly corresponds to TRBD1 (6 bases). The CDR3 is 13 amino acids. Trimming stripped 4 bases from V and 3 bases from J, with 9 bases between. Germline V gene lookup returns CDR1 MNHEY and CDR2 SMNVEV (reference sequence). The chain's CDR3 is CASSSAGDYGYTF. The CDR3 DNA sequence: TGTGCCAGCAGTTCAGCAGGGGACTATGGCTACACCTTC.

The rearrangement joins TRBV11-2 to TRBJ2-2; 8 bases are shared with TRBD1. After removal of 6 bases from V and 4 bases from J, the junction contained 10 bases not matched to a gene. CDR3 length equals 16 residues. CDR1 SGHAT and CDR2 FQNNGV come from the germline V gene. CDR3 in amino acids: CASRTLRTGFTGELFF. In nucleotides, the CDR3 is TGTGCCAGCAGAACCCTACGGACAGGGTTCACCGGGGAGCTGTTTTTT.

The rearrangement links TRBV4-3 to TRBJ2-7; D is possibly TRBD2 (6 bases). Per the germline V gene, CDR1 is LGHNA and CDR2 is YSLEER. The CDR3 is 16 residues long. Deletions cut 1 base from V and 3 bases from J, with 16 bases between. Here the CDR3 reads CASSQGWGDFDYEQYF. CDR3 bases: TGCGCCAGCAGCCAAGGGTGGGGGGATTTTGACTACGAGCAGTACTTC.

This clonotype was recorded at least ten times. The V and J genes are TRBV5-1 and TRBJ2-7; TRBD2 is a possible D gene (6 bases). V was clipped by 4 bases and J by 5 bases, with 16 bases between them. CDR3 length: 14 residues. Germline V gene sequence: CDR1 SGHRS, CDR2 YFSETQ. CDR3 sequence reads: CASSDGRRAHEQYF. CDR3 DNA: TGCGCCAGCAGCGACGGCCGGAGGGCCCACGAGCAGTACTTC.

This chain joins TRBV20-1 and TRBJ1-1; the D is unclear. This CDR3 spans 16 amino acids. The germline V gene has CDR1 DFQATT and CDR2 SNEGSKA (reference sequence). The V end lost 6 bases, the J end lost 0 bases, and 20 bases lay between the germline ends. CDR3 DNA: TGCAGTGCACGAACCGGGAGGTGGTGGGTGAACACTGAAGCTTTCTTT. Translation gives CSARTGRWWVNTEAFF.

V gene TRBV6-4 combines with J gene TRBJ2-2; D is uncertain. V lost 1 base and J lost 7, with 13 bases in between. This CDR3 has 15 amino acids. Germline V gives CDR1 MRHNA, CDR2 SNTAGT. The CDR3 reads CASSDCTALHGELFF. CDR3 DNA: TGTGCCAGCAGTGACTGCACAGCCTTACACGGGGAGCTGTTTTTT.

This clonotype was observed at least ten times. CDR3 sequence reads: CASSPGDSRQEKLFF. CDR3 DNA sequence: TGTGCCAGCAGTCCCGGGGACAGTCGACAGGAAAAACTGTTTTTT. V gene TRBV12-3 or TRBV12-4 combines with J gene TRBJ1-4; TRBD1 matches at 7 bases. The CDR3 contains 15 residues. V was clipped by 5 bases and J by 8 bases; unmatched bases: 11.